The clone carrying this T cell receptor (beta chain) was detected ten times or more. Its specificity is unknown. This entry belongs to a study of blood T cells in healthy people across ages. Alongside a J-beta primer mix, a sample-barcoded 5' primer served in a second PCR lasting 7 to 11 cycles. Each cDNA was tagged by a template-switch adaptor containing 12 random nucleotides. TCRdb itself ran the 5' RACE reads through MiXCR, one entry per CDR3 protein. The sample has 650,000 to 700,000 distinct CDR3 sequences; about 51% are singletons. Broader study findings: A roughly linear age-dependent decrease characterized TCR beta diversity per million T cells.

Deletions cut 3 bases from V and 2 bases from J, with 14 bases between. The CDR3 covers 16 residues. In germline, CDR1 is MGHDK, CDR2 SYGVNS. V is TRBV25-1 and J is TRBJ1-5; TRBD1 is a possible D gene (5 bases). The clonotype was recovered from a woman aged 80 or over in good health. Sequencing was performed on blood. In nucleotides, the CDR3 is TGTGCCAGCAGTGATTCTGCCGGGGCTGGCAATCAGCCCCAGCATTTT. This translates into CASSDSAGAGNQPQHF.